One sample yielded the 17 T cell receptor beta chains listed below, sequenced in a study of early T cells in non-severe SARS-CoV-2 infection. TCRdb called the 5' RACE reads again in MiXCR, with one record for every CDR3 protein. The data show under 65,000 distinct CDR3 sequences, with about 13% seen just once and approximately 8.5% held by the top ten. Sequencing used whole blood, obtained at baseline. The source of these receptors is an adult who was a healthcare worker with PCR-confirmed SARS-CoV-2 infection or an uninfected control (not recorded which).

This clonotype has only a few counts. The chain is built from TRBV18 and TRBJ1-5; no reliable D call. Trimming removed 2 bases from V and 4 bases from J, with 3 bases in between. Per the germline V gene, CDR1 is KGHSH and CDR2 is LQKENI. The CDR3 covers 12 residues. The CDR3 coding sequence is TGTGCCAGCTCACCATCTAATCAGCCCCAGCATTTT. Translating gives CASSPSNQPQHF.

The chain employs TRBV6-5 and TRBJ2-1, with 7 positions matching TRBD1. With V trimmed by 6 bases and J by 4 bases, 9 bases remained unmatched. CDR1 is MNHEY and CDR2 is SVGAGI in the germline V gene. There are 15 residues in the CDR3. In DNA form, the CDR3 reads TGTGCCAGCAGCCGCACAGGGACAGTTTACAATGAGCAGTTCTTC. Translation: CASSRTGTVYNEQFF.

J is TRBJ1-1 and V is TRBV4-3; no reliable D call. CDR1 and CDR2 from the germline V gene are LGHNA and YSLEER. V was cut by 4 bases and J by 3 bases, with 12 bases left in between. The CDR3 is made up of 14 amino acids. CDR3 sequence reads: CASSPNVLDTEAFF. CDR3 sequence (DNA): TGCGCCAGCAGCCCCAATGTGCTCGACACTGAAGCTTTCTTT.

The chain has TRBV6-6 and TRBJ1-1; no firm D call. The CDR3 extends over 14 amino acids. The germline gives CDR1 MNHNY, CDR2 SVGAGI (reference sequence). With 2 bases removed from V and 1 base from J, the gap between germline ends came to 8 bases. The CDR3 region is CASSYAEGNTEAFF. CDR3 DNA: TGTGCCAGCAGTTACGCAGAGGGGAACACTGAAGCTTTCTTT.

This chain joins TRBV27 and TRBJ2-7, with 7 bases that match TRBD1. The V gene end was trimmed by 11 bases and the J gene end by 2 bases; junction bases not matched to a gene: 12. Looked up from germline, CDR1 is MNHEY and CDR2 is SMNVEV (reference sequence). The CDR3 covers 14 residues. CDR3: CASRPGDRAYEQYF. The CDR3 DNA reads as TGTGCCTCTCGTCCCGGGGACAGAGCCTACGAGCAGTACTTC.

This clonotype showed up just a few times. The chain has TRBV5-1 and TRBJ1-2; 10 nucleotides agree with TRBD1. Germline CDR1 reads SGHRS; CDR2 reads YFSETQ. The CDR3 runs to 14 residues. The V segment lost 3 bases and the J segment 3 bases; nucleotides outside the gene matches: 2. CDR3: CASSSTGGDYGYTF. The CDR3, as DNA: TGCGCCAGCAGCTCGACAGGGGGCGACTATGGCTACACCTTC. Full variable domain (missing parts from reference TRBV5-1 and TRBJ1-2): KAGVTQTPRYLIKTRGQQVTLSCSPISGHRSVSWYQQTPGQGLQFLFEYFSETQRNKGNFPGRFSGRQFSNSRSEMNVSTLELGDSALYLCASSSTGGDYGYTFGSGTRLTVV.

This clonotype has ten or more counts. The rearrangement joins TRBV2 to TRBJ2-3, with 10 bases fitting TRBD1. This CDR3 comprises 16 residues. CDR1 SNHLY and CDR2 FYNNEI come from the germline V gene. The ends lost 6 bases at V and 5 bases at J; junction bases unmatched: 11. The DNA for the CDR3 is TGTGCCAGCAGGTACCCCGGGACAGGGGCTGAAGATACGCAGTATTTT. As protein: CASRYPGTGAEDTQYF.

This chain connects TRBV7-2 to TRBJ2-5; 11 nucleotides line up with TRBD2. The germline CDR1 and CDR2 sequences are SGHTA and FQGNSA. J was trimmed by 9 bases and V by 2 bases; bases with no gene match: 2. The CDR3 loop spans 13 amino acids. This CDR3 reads CASSLRLAGPQYF. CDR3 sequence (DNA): TGTGCCAGCAGCTTAAGACTAGCGGGGCCCCAGTACTTC.

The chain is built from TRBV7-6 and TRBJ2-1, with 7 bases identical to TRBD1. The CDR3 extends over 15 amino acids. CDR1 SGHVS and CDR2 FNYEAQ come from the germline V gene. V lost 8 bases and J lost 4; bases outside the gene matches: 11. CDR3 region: CASSSDRARYNEQFF. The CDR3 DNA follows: TGTGCCAGCTCCTCAGACAGGGCCAGATACAATGAGCAGTTCTTC.

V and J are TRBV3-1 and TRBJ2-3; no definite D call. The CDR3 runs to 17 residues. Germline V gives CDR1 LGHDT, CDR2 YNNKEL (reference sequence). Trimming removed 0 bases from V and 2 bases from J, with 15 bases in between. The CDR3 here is CASSQEVGSQDTDTQYF. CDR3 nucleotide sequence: TGTGCCAGCAGCCAAGAGGTCGGCAGTCAAGACACAGATACGCAGTATTTT.

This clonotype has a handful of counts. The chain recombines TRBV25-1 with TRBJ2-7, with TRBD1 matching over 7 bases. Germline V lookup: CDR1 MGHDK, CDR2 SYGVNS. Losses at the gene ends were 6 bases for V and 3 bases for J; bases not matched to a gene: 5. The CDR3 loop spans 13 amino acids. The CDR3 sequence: CASRSRTGYEQYF. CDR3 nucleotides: TGTGCCAGCAGATCCCGGACAGGCTACGAGCAGTACTTC.

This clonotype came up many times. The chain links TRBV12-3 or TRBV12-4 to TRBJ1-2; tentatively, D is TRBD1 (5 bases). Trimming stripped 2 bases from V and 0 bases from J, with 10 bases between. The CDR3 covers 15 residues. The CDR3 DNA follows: TGTGCCAGCAGTTTAATGGGGGTCACTAACTATGGCTACACCTTC. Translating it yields CASSLMGVTNYGYTF.

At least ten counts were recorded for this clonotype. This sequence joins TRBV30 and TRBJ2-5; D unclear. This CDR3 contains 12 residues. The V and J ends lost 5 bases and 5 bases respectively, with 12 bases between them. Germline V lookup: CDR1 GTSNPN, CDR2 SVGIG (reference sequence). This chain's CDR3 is CAWGYLVETQYF. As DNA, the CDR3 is TGTGCCTGGGGTTACCTCGTGGAGACCCAGTACTTC.

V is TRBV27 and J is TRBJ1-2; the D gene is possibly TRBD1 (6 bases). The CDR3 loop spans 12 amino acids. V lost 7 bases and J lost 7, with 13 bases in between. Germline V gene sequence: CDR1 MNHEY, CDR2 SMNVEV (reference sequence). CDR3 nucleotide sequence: TGTGCCAGCAAGGTCGGGGGCGGTGGCTACACCTTC. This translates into CASKVGGGGYTF.

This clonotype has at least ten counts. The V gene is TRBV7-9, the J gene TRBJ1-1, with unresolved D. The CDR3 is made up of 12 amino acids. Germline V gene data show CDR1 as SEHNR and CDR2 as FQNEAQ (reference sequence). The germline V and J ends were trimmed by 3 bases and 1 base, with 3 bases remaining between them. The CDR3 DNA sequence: TGTGCCAGCAGCTTTTCGAACACTGAAGCTTTCTTT. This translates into CASSFSNTEAFF.

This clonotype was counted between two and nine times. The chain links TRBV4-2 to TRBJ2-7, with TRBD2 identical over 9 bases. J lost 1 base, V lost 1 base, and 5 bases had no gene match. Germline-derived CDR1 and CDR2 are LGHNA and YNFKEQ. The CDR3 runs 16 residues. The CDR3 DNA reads TGTGCCAGCAGCCAAGTGTCTACTAGCGGGTCCTACGAGCAGTACTTC. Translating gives CASSQVSTSGSYEQYF.

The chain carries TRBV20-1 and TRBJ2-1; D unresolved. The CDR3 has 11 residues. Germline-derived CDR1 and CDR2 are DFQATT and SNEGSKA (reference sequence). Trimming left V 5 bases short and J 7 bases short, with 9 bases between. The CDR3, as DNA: TGCAGTGCTTCCCGTGGTAATGAGCAGTTCTTC. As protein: CSASRGNEQFF.